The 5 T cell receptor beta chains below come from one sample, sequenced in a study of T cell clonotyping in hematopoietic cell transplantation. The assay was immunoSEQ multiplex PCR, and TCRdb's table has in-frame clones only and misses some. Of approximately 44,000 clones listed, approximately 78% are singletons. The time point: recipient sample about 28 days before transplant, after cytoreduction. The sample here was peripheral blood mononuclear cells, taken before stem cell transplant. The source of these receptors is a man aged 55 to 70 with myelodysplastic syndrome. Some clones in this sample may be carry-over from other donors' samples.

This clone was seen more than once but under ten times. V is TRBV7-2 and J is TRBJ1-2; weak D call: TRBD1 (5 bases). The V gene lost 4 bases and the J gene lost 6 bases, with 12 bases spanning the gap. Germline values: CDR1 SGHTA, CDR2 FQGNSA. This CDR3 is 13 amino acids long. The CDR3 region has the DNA TGTGCCAGCAGCTACTCCGGGGCCGATGGCTACACCTTC. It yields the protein CASSYSGADGYTF. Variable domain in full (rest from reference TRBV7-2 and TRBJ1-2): GAGVSQSPSNKVTEKGKDVELRCDPISGHTALYWYRQSLGQGLEFLIYFQGNSAPDKSGLPSDRFSAERTGGSVSTLTIQRTQQEDSAVYLCASSYSGADGYTFGSGTRLTVV.

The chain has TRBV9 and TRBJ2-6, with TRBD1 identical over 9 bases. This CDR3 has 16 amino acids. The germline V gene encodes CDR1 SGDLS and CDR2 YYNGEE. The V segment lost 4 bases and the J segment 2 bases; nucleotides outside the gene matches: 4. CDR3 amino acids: CASSTRTGAGANVLTF. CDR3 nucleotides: TGTGCCAGCAGCACCCGGACAGGGGCTGGGGCCAACGTCCTGACTTTC.

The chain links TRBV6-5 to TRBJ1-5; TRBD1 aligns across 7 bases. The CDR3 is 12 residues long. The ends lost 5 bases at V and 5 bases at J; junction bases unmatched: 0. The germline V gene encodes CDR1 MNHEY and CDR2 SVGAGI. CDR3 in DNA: TGTGCCAGCAGTGACAGGGATCAGCCCCAGCATTTT. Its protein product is CASSDRDQPQHF.

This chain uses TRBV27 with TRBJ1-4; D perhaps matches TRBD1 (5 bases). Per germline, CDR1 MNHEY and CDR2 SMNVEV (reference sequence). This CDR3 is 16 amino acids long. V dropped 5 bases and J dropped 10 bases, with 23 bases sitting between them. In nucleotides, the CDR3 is TGTGCCAGCAGTCCCGGTTCGGGGGACCGGCCGAGAAAACTGTTTTTT. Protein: CASSPGSGDRPRKLFF.

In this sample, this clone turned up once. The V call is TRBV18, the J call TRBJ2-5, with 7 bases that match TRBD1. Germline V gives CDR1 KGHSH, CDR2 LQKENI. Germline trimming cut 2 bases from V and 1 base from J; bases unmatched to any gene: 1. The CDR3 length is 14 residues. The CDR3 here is CASSPRQGQETQYF. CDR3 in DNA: TGTGCCAGCTCACCAAGACAGGGCCAAGAGACCCAGTACTTC.